A selection of T cell receptor beta chains follows, all from one sample in a study of T-cell memory formation after mild COVID-19. TCRdb reprocessed the 5' RACE reads with MiXCR, giving one entry per CDR3 protein. In the table there are hundreds of thousands of distinct CDR3 sequences, approximately 18% of which are singletons. Sequencing was done on a sample of PBMCs or a T cell subset sorted from them (not recorded which). The receptors stem from an adult woman who had mild COVID-19 (a few samples of this study predate the infection). Cell type and time point are not known. CDR3s include the opening cysteine and the closing phenylalanine or tryptophan. D genes are given only for firm matches. Clone sizes are given selectively: once, few, many, or a class where the clone is expanded.

TRBV4-2,TRBJ1-1,NA,NA,CASSQDSWAEAFF,TGTGCCAGCAGCCAAGACAGTTGGGCTGAAGCTTTCTTT
TRBV3-1,TRBJ1-6,NA,NA,CASSQTRGNYGASPLHF,TGTGCCAGCAGCCAGACAAGGGGTAACTATGGGGCCTCACCCCTCCACTTT
TRBV6-6,TRBJ1-2,NA,NA,CASSPKSSLGNYGYTF,TGTGCCAGCAGTCCCAAAAGCAGCTTGGGTAACTATGGCTACACCTTC
TRBV7-2,TRBJ2-3,NA,NA,CASSLTRAGDTQYF,TGTGCCAGCAGCTTGACCAGGGCCGGAGATACGCAGTATTTT
TRBV20-1,TRBJ2-7,few,NA,CSARTSANYEQYF,TGCAGTGCTAGGACGTCAGCCAACTACGAGCAGTACTTC
TRBV18,TRBJ1-5,NA,TRBD1,CASSPLSRTGGNQPQHF,TGTGCCAGCTCACCTCTCAGCAGGACAGGGGGGAATCAGCCCCAGCATTTT
TRBV10-2,TRBJ2-7,NA,TRBD1,CASTQTGGTYEQYF,TGCGCCAGCACTCAGACAGGGGGCACCTACGAGCAGTACTTC
TRBV12-3/TRBV12-4,TRBJ1-2,few,NA,CASRGGTSGNYGYTF,TGTGCCAGCCGGGGGGGTACATCAGGGAACTATGGCTACACCTTC
TRBV12-3/TRBV12-4,TRBJ2-7,many,NA,CASSPGVGYEQYF,TGTGCCAGCAGTCCGGGGGTGGGGTACGAGCAGTACTTC
TRBV15,TRBJ1-2,NA,NA,CATSRSTNYGYTF,TGTGCCACCAGCAGAAGCACTAACTATGGCTACACCTTC
TRBV30,TRBJ1-2,NA,NA,CAWSGGTHGYTF,TGTGCCTGGAGTGGGGGGACCCATGGCTACACCTTC
TRBV7-9,TRBJ1-1,NA,TRBD1,CASSRTGEGALNTEAFF,TGTGCCAGCAGCCGGACAGGGGAGGGGGCTTTAAACACTGAAGCTTTCTTT
TRBV19,TRBJ1-1,NA,TRBD1,CASTTGGIVNTEAFF,TGTGCCAGTACGACAGGGGGGATCGTGAACACTGAAGCTTTCTTT
TRBV29-1,TRBJ1-5,NA,NA,CSVRQGDGRNQPQHF,TGCAGCGTCAGACAAGGGGACGGCCGAAATCAGCCCCAGCATTTT
TRBV12-3/TRBV12-4,TRBJ2-3,few,NA,CASSQDYNTDTQYF,TGTGCCAGCAGTCAAGACTATAACACAGATACGCAGTATTTT
TRBV24-1,TRBJ2-1,NA,NA,CATSDPTRDINNEQFF,TGTGCCACCAGTGACCCCACACGCGACATAAACAATGAGCAGTTCTTC
TRBV24-1,TRBJ1-2,few,TRBD1,CATSAPDRGNDGYTF,TGTGCCACCAGTGCCCCCGACAGGGGAAACGACGGCTACACCTTC
TRBV24-1,TRBJ2-6,few,TRBD1,CATSEPGQTTGANVLTF,TGTGCCACCAGTGAACCGGGACAGACCACTGGGGCCAACGTCCTGACTTTC
TRBV24-1,TRBJ2-2,NA,NA,CATSDFGNTGELFF,TGTGCCACCAGTGATTTCGGGAACACCGGGGAGCTGTTTTTT
TRBV30,TRBJ1-5,NA,NA,CAWSVNRNQPQHF,TGTGCCTGGAGTGTAAACAGAAATCAGCCCCAGCATTTT
TRBV20-1,TRBJ2-7,few,TRBD2,CSARLAGSRGYEQYF,TGCAGTGCCAGACTAGCGGGAAGTAGAGGCTACGAGCAGTACTTC
TRBV3-1,TRBJ1-1,few,NA,CASSQDRFGAENTEAFF,TGTGCCAGCAGCCAAGATAGGTTTGGGGCAGAAAACACTGAAGCTTTCTTT
TRBV18,TRBJ1-1,few,NA,CASSSLQGNTEAFF,TGTGCCAGCTCGTCCCTACAGGGAAACACTGAAGCTTTCTTT
TRBV5-4,TRBJ2-7,few,NA,CASSLRALPSYEQYF,TGTGCCAGCAGCCTCCGGGCCCTACCTTCCTACGAGCAGTACTTC
TRBV20-1,TRBJ2-7,NA,TRBD2,CSARMRLAGSYEQYF,TGCAGTGCTAGAATGAGACTAGCGGGATCCTACGAGCAGTACTTC
TRBV24-1,TRBJ2-3,few,NA,CATSDPHTDTQYF,TGTGCCACCAGTGATCCTCACACAGATACGCAGTATTTT
TRBV12-3/TRBV12-4,TRBJ1-2,once,TRBD1,CASSFMGQGFYGYTF,TGTGCCAGCAGTTTTATGGGACAGGGGTTCTATGGCTACACCTTC
TRBV7-9,TRBJ2-2,NA,TRBD2,CASISSLAGGRTGELFF,TGTGCCAGCATCTCGTCCCTAGCGGGGGGGCGGACCGGGGAGCTGTTTTTT
TRBV7-2,TRBJ2-7,few,NA,CASSLGWDKTYEQYF,TGTGCCAGCAGCTTAGGTTGGGACAAGACCTACGAGCAGTACTTC
TRBV7-9,TRBJ2-5,NA,NA,CASSSIGVQETQYF,TGTGCCAGCAGCTCGATTGGGGTCCAAGAGACCCAGTACTTC
TRBV18,TRBJ2-1,NA,TRBD1,CASSPRDRAGSEQFF,TGTGCCAGCTCACCACGGGACAGGGCGGGGAGTGAGCAGTTCTTC